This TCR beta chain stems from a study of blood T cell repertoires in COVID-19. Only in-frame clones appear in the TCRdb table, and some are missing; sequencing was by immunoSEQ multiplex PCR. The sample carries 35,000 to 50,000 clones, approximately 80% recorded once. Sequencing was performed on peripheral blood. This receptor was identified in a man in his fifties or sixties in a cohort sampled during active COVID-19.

DNA for the CDR3: TGTGCCAGCAGTTCTAACAGGGATCAGCCCCAGCATTTT. Encoded protein: CASSSNRDQPQHF. The chain combines TRBV27 with TRBJ1-5; TRBD1 is a possible D gene (6 bases). Trimming left V 4 bases short and J 5 bases short, with 9 bases between. The CDR3 covers 13 residues. The germline V gene encodes CDR1 MNHEY and CDR2 SMNVEV (reference sequence).